This T cell receptor beta chain was sequenced during a study of T cell responses to AZD1222 COVID-19 vaccine. Study information: Pooling of second doses given at about 4 or about 12 weeks was done. Study-wide results and limits: Spike-wide vaccine-associated CD4 TCRs dominated at 160-218 and 743-854. At study baseline, merely five or six AZD1222 recipients were seropositive.

Profiling relied on immunoSEQ multiplex PCR, and the TCRdb table lists in-frame clones only, not all of them. The data contain 75,000 to 100,000 clones, around nine tenths of them singletons. The CDR3 is 14 residues long. Germline V gene lookup returns CDR1 KGHSH and CDR2 LQKENI. V lost 2 bases to trimming and J lost 4 bases, with 12 bases between them. To note about this clone: The antigen is unknown.

Here the sequenced sample was peripheral blood, taken on day 0 of AZD1222 vaccination. This receptor was obtained from an adult in good health. The rearrangement uses TRBV18 and TRBJ2-7; D gene ambiguous. The DNA for the CDR3 is TGTGCCAGCTCACCAGGCGGCAGCCCGTACGAGCAGTACTTC. Translation gives CASSPGGSPYEQYF.